This TCR beta chain originates from a study of Graves' ophthalmopathy and Graves' hyperthyroidism. Whole-study findings and limits: Most thyroid-expanded clonotypes exceeding 0.001 frequency were also found in blood.

The study amplified TCR beta CDR3 regions using RNA transcripts. The first round was an RT-PCR with HTBI primers, and the second round was a multiplex PCR. TCRdb re-derived calls from the multiplex PCR reads in MiXCR, one entry per CDR3 protein. The repertoire holds 600,000 to 650,000 distinct CDR3 sequences, with around a fifth as singletons. This clonotype was detected many times. Its target is not known. Hyperthyroidism patients, aged 18 to 65, were newly diagnosed, under 2 months' duration. Sequencing used peripheral blood. This TCR derives from a woman in her late teens or twenties with stable Graves' hyperthyroidism. Some clones in this sample may be carry-over from other donors' samples.

In nucleotides, the CDR3 is TGTGCCAGCACCCGGGAGTATCAGCCCCAGCATTTT. It translates to CASTREYQPQHF. The chain joins TRBV12-3 or TRBV12-4 to TRBJ1-5; the D is unclear. The ends were cut back, 7 bases at V and 5 bases at J, with 9 bases in the middle. This CDR3 region has 12 residues.